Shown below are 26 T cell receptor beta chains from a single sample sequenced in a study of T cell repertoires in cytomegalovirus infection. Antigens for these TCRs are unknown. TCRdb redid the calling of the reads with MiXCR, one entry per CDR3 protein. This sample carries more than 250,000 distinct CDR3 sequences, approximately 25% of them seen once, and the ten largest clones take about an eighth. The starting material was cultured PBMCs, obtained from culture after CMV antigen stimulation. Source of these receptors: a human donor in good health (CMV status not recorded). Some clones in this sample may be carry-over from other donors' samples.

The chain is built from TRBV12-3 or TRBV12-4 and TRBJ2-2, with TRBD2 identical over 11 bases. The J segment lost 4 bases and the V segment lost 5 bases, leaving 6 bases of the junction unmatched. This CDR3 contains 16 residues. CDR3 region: CASSMTSGARTGELFF. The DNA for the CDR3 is TGTGCCAGCAGTATGACTAGCGGGGCCCGCACCGGGGAGCTGTTTTTT.

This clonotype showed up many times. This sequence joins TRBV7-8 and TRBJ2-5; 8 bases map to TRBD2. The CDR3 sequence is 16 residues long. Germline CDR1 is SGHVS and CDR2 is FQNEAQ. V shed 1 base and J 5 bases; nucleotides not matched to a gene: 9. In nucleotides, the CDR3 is TGTGCCAGCAGCTTAGATCAGCGGGGGCCCTCTGAGACCCAGTACTTC. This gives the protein CASSLDQRGPSETQYF.

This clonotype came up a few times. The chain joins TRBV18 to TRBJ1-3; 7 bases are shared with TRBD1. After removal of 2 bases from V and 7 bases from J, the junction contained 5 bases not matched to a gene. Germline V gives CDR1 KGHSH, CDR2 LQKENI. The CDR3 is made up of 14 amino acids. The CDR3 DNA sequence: TGTGCCAGCTCACCAGGACAGGCCGTGAACACCATATATTTT. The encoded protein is CASSPGQAVNTIYF.

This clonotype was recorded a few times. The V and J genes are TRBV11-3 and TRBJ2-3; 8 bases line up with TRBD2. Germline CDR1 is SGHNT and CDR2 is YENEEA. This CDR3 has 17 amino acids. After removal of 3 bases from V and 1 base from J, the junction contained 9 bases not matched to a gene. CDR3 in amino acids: CASSFLSSGSGTDTQYF. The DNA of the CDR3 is TGTGCCAGCAGCTTCCTTAGCAGCGGGAGTGGCACAGATACGCAGTATTTT.

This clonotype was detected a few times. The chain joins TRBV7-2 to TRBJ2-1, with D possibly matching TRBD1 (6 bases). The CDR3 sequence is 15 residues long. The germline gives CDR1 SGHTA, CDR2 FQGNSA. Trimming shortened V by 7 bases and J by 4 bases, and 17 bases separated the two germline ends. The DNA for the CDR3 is TGTGCCAGCATCCCCGCCTCGGGACAATACAATGAGCAGTTCTTC. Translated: CASIPASGQYNEQFF.

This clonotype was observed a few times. The CDR3 bases are TGTGCCAGCAGCTTGGGCGGGGCGGGAATGGCCGGGGAGCTGTTTTTT. As protein: CASSLGGAGMAGELFF. This chain joins TRBV7-2 and TRBJ2-2; tentative D call: TRBD2 (6 bases). Germline V lookup: CDR1 SGHTA, CDR2 FQGNSA. The CDR3 sequence is 16 residues long. The ends were cut back, 3 bases at V and 6 bases at J, with 17 bases in the middle.

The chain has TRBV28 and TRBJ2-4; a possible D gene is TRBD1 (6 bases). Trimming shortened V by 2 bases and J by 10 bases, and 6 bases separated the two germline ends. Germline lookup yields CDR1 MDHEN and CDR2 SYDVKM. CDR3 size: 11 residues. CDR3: CASSLDRIQYF. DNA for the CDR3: TGTGCCAGCAGTTTAGACAGGATTCAGTACTTC.

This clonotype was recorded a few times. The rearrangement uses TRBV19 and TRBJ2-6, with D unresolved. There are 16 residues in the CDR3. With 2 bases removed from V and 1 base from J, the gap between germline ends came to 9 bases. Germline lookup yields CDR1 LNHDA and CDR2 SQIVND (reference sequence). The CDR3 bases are TGTGCCAGTAGTATAAGGCCAGGATCTGGGGCCAACGTCCTGACTTTC. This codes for CASSIRPGSGANVLTF.

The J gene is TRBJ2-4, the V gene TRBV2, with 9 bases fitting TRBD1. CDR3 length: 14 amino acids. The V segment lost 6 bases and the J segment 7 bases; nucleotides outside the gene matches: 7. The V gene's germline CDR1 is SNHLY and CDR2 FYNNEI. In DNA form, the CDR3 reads TGTGCCAGCAGCTCCGGGACAGGGTTGAACATTCAGTACTTC. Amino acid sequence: CASSSGTGLNIQYF.

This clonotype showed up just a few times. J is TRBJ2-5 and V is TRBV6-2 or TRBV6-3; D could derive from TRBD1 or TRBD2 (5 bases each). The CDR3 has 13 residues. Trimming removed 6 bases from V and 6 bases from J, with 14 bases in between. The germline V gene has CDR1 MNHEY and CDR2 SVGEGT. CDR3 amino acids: CASSTTGRQTQYF. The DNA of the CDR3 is TGTGCCAGCAGCACCACGGGACGGCAGACCCAGTACTTC.

The chain's CDR3 is CASCQGVDYGYTF. CDR3 DNA sequence: TGTGCCTCATGTCAGGGCGTCGACTATGGCTACACCTTC. The chain recombines TRBV10-3 with TRBJ1-2; D might be TRBD1 (5 bases). From germline, CDR1 is ENHRY and CDR2 SYGVKD. V shed 11 bases and J shed 3 bases, with 16 bases lying between them. There are 13 residues in the CDR3.

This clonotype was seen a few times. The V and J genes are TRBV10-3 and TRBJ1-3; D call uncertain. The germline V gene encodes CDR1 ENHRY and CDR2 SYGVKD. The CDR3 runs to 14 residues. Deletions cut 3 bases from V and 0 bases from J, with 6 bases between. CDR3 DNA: TGTGCCATCAGTGATAACAGCTCTGGAAACACCATATATTTT. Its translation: CAISDNSSGNTIYF.

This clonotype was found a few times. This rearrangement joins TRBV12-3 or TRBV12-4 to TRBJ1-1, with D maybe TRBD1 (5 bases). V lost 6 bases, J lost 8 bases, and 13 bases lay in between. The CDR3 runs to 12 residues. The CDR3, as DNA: TGTGCCAGCAGACGGGGACTAGCCGAAGCTTTCTTT. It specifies CASRRGLAEAFF.

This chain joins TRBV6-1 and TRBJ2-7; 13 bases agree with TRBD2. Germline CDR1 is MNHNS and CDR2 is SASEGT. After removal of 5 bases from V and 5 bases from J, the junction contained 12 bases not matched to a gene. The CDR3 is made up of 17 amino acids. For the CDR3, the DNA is TGTGCCAGCAGTCTTGGACTAGCGGGAGAGAAAGTTAACGAGCAGTACTTC. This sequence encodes CASSLGLAGEKVNEQYF.

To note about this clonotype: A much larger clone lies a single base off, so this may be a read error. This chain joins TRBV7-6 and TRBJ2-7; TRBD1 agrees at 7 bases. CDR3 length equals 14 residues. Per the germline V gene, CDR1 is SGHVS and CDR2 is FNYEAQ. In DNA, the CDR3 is TGTGTCAGCAGCTTAGGGGACAGAGCCTACGAGCAGTACTTC. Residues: CVSSLGDRAYEQYF.

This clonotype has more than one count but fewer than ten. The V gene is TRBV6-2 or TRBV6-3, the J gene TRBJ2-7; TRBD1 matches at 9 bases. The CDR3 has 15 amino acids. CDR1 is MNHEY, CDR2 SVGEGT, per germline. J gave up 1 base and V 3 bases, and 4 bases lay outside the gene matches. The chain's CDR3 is CASSYDRGRSYEQYF. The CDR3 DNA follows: TGTGCCAGCAGTTATGACAGGGGGAGATCCTACGAGCAGTACTTC.

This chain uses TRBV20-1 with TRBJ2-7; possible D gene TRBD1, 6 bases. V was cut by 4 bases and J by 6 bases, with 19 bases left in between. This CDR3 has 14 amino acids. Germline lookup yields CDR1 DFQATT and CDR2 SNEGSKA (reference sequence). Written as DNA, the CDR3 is TGCAGTGCTACACAGGGTGTGGGGACCCGCGAGCAGTACTTC. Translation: CSATQGVGTREQYF.

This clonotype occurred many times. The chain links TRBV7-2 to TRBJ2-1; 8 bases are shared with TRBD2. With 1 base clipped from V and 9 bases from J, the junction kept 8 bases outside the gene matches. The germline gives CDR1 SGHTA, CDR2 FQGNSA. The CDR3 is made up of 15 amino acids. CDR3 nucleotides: TGTGCCAGCAGCTTAGTCCCGGGACTAGGTAGTGAGCAGTTCTTC. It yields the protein CASSLVPGLGSEQFF. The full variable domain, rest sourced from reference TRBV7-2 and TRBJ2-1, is GAGVSQSPSNKVTEKGKDVELRCDPISGHTALYWYRQSLGQGLEFLIYFQGNSAPDKSGLPSDRFSAERTGGSVSTLTIQRTQQEDSAVYLCASSLVPGLGSEQFFGPGTRLTVL.

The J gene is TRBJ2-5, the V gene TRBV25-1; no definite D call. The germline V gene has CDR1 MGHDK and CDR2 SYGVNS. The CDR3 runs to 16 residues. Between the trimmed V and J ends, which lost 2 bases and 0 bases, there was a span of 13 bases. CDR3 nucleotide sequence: TGTGCCAGCAGTGAAAGGTTAATAACCAACCAAGAGACCCAGTACTTC. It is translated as CASSERLITNQETQYF.

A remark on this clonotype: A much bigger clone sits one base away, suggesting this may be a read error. CDR3 amino acids: CASRRQGNSPLHF. CDR3 bases: TGTGCCAGCAGACGACAGGGGAATTCACCCCTCCACTTT. The chain carries TRBV7-2 and TRBJ1-6, with TRBD1 matching over 8 bases. Germline CDR1 SGHTA, CDR2 FQGNSA. This CDR3 spans 13 amino acids. V shed 6 bases and J 7 bases; nucleotides not matched to a gene: 2.

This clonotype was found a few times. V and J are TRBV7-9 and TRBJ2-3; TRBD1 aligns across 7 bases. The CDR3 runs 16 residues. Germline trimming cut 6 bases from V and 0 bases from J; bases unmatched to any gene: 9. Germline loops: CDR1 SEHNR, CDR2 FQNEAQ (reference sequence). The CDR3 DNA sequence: TGTGCCAGCAGGTCAGGGGACAGTTCTAGCACAGATACGCAGTATTTT. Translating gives CASRSGDSSSTDTQYF.

The CDR3 region has the DNA TGTGCCAGCAGCCCCCGCACGGGACAGGGGGCGTTTGAGCAGTTCTTC. This sequence encodes CASSPRTGQGAFEQFF. The rearrangement links TRBV7-3 to TRBJ2-1; 12 bases are a match to TRBD1. This CDR3 is 16 amino acids long. With V trimmed by 5 bases and J by 9 bases, 11 bases remained unmatched. Germline CDR1 is SGHTA and CDR2 is FQGTGA.

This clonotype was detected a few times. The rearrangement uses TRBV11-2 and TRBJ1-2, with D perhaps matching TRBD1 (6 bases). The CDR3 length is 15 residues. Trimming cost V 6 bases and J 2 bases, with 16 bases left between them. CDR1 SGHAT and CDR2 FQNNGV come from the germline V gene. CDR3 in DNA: TGTGCCAGCAGAAAGGCCGGACAGAGAAACTATGGCTACACCTTC. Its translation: CASRKAGQRNYGYTF.

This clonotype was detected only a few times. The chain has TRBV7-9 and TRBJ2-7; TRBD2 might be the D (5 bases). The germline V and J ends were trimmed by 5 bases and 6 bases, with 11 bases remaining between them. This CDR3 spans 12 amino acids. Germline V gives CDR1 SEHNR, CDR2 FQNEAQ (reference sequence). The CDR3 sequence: CASSRGLSEQYV. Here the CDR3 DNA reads TGTGCCAGCAGCCGAGGACTCAGCGAGCAGTACGTC.

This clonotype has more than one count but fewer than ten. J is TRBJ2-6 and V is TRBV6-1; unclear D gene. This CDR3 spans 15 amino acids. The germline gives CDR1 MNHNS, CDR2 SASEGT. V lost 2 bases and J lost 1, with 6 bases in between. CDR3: CASSERVSGANVLTF. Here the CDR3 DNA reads TGTGCCAGCAGTGAAAGGGTATCTGGGGCCAACGTCCTGACTTTC.

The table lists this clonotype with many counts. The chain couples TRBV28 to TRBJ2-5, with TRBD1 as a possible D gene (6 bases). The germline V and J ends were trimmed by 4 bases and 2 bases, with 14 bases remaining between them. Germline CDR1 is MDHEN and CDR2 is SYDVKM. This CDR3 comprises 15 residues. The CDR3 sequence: CASSSPDRFQETQYF. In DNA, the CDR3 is TGTGCCAGCAGTTCTCCCGACAGGTTTCAAGAGACCCAGTACTTC.